This T cell receptor beta chain was obtained from a study of T cell responses to AZD1222 COVID-19 vaccine. Trimming shortened V by 5 bases and J by 4 bases, and 10 bases separated the two germline ends. Germline CDR1 is GTSNPN and CDR2 is SVGIG (reference sequence). The CDR3 is 12 residues long. Assay: immunoSEQ multiplex PCR; the TCRdb copy retains only in-frame clones and omits some. The sample includes roughly 140,000 clones, around 89% of them seen just once. In this sample, this clone turned up a few times. This chain connects TRBV30 to TRBJ2-3; the D call may be TRBD1 or TRBD2 (5 bases each). Sequenced here: peripheral blood, sampled 28 days after the second AZD1222 dose. The sequence derives from an adult who received the AZD1222 COVID-19 vaccine. CDR3 DNA sequence: TGTGCCTGGGAGGGGAACGCAGATACGCAGTATTTT. Its protein is CAWEGNADTQYF.